The sequence of this T cell receptor beta chain was determined in a study of T cells in localized non-small cell lung cancer. Generated by immunoSEQ multiplex PCR, the TCRdb table keeps only in-frame clones and is missing some. The data show around 3,600 clones, with roughly 32% seen just once and roughly 12% held by the top ten. The TCR sequence derives from a male donor aged 60 or over with stage III lung adenocarcinoma. The input for sequencing was normal lung tissue next to the tumor, taken before any cancer treatment.

Here the CDR3 DNA reads TGTGCCAGCAGCGAGGGACACCATAACTATGGCTACACCTTC. The encoded protein is CASSEGHHNYGYTF. The rearrangement uses TRBV9 and TRBJ1-2, with D tentatively TRBD1 (6 bases). CDR1 is SGDLS and CDR2 is YYNGEE in the germline V gene. Trimming cost V 3 bases and J 1 base, with 10 bases left between them. The CDR3 extends over 14 amino acids. Filled out from reference TRBV9 and TRBJ1-2, the complete variable domain reads DSGVTQTPKHLITATGQRVTLRCSPRSGDLSVYWYQQSLDQGLQFLIQYYNGEERAKGNILERFSAQQFPDLHSELNLSSLELGDSALYFCASSEGHHNYGYTFGSGTRLTVV.